This TCR beta chain was observed in a study of response to subunit inactivated influenza vaccine. Overall study findings and caveats: It was the authors' suggestion that each seasonal influenza vaccination recruits few new T cells.

Germline assignment: CDR1 SQVTM and CDR2 ANQGSEA. V gave up 6 bases and J gave up 2 bases; unmatched junction bases: 15. The CDR3 has 16 residues. This clonotype was counted between two and nine times. Its antigen remains unknown. MiXCR, run by TCRdb on the RT-PCR reads, gives a single entry per CDR3 protein. The profile shows more than 700,000 distinct CDR3 sequences, over 20% of them singletons. The V and J genes are TRBV29-1 and TRBJ1-1; 7 bases map to TRBD1. The TCR was taken from a man between 50 and 59 years old who received an inactivated influenza vaccine. The specimen was PBMCs from blood, collected approximately 5 days after vaccination. The CDR3 DNA sequence: TGCAGCGTGAGCAAAGGAAAGACAGGGCCTAACACTGAAGCTTTCTTT. It is translated as CSVSKGKTGPNTEAFF.